The rows below give T cell receptor beta chains drawn from one sample of a study of PD-1 blockade in classical Hodgkin lymphoma. Sequencing used immunoSEQ multiplex PCR; TCRdb keeps in-frame clones, though not all of them. The table lists 40,000 to 55,000 clones, approximately 91% of them singletons. This material consisted of peripheral blood mononuclear cells (PBMCs), taken at baseline. These receptors were taken from a human donor with classical Hodgkin lymphoma. Each CDR3 is given with its conserved first and last residue. The D gene is left open where the match is weak. Some rows mark clone size as missing; the rest say once, few, many or name a class of expanded clone.

size: -
D: -
J: TRBJ2-5
V: TRBV21-1
CDR3: CASSKRAGGGETQYF
DNA: TGTGCCAGCAGCAAAAGGGCAGGGGGTGGAGAGACCCAGTACTTC

size: -
D: TRBD2
J: TRBJ2-7
V: TRBV5-1
CDR3: CASSLGGSALGEQYF
DNA: TGCGCCAGCAGCTTAGGCGGGAGTGCCCTGGGGGAGCAGTACTTC

size: few
D: -
J: TRBJ2-5
V: TRBV2
CDR3: CASSGREGETQYF
DNA: TGTGCCAGCAGTGGGCGGGAAGGGGAGACCCAGTACTTC

size: -
D: -
J: TRBJ2-7
V: TRBV19
CDR3: CATRDRPNYEQYF
DNA: TGTGCCACTAGAGACAGGCCCAACTACGAGCAGTACTTC

size: -
D: -
J: TRBJ2-2
V: TRBV9
CDR3: CASSVAWRIDTGELFF
DNA: TGTGCCAGCAGCGTAGCGTGGCGGATTGACACCGGGGAGCTGTTTTTT

size: -
D: TRBD1
J: TRBJ2-5
V: TRBV14
CDR3: CASSKRTGGKETQYF
DNA: TGTGCCAGCAGCAAGAGGACAGGGGGGAAGGAGACCCAGTACTTC

size: -
D: TRBD2
J: TRBJ2-1
V: TRBV9
CDR3: CASSVDLAGGLDEQFF
DNA: TGTGCCAGCAGCGTAGATCTAGCGGGGGGGCTGGATGAGCAGTTCTTC

size: -
D: -
J: TRBJ1-6
V: TRBV18
CDR3: CASSPGRESPLHF
DNA: TGTGCCAGCTCACCGGGGCGGGAGTCACCCCTCCACTTT

size: -
D: -
J: TRBJ2-5
V: TRBV5-1
CDR3: CASSSGTYQETQYF
DNA: TGCGCCAGCAGCTCCGGGACGTACCAAGAGACCCAGTACTTC

size: -
D: -
J: TRBJ1-5
V: TRBV28
CDR3: CASSSRLGNQPQHF
DNA: TGTGCCAGCAGTTCCCGTCTAGGCAATCAGCCCCAGCATTTT

size: once
D: -
J: TRBJ1-3
V: TRBV7-9
CDR3: CASSFWGQRGNTIYF
DNA: TGTGCCAGCAGCTTTTGGGGGCAAAGAGGAAACACCATATATTTT

size: -
D: -
J: TRBJ2-5
V: TRBV5-1
CDR3: CASSLSQGGETQYF
DNA: TGCGCCAGCAGCTTGAGCCAGGGGGGGGAGACCCAGTACTTC